A single sample gave rise to the 10 T cell receptor beta chains below, sequenced in a study of graft-versus-host responses after intestinal transplantation. Clones were read by immunoSEQ multiplex PCR, and TCRdb kept only the in-frame ones, dropping some. The sample lists approximately 3,000 clones, roughly 32% occurring once. The sequencing here drew on alloreactive CD4+ T cells from a mixed lymphocyte reaction culture, taken before transplantation. The subset denotes: CFSE-low proliferating T cells sorted from roughly six-day pre-transplant mixed lymphocyte reaction (GvH or HvG direction). These receptors were obtained from a human patient who was an organ donor for intestinal transplantation.

This clone was observed a handful of times. This chain uses TRBV4-1 with TRBJ1-5; 7 bases match TRBD1. CDR1 and CDR2 from the germline V gene are MGHRA and YSYEKL. The V segment lost 2 bases and the J segment 0 bases; nucleotides outside the gene matches: 7. CDR3 length equals 17 residues. CDR3 sequence reads: CASSQQVQGVSNQPQHF. DNA of the CDR3: TGCGCCAGCAGCCAACAGGTCCAGGGGGTTAGCAATCAGCCCCAGCATTTT.

The V call is TRBV29-1, the J call TRBJ2-7; 8 bases are a match to TRBD1. The trim removed 5 bases at V and 2 bases at J, leaving 8 bases unmatched. CDR1 is SQVTM, CDR2 ANQGSEA, per germline. CDR3 size: 14 residues. The CDR3 loop is CSVRGQGGPYEQYF. For the CDR3, the DNA is TGCAGCGTTCGAGGACAGGGCGGTCCCTACGAGCAGTACTTC.

This clone was observed a few times. This sequence joins TRBV7-3 and TRBJ1-2; 8 bases are shared with TRBD1. V trimming: 1 base; J trimming: 4 bases; junction bases outside the gene matches: 5. The CDR3 is 15 residues long. Germline CDR1 is SGHTA and CDR2 is FQGTGA. The DNA for the CDR3 is TGTGCCAGCAGCTTAAGTGCAGGGGGCGTCTATGGCTACACCTTC. Its protein product is CASSLSAGGVYGYTF.

This clone was seen a handful of times. The CDR3 loop is CASSISSLYYEQYF. In DNA form, the CDR3 reads TGTGCCAGTAGTATAAGCAGCCTTTACTACGAGCAGTACTTC. The chain employs TRBV19 and TRBJ2-7; no reliable D call. Per germline, CDR1 LNHDA and CDR2 SQIVND (reference sequence). Trimming took 2 bases from V and 3 from J, leaving 11 bases between them. This CDR3 has 14 amino acids.

V gene TRBV5-1 combines with J gene TRBJ2-1; no clear D. The CDR3 is 15 residues long. In germline, CDR1 is SGHRS, CDR2 YFSETQ. The V end lost 1 base, the J end lost 2 bases, and 10 bases lay between the germline ends. This chain's CDR3 is CASSLIVATYNEQFF. In DNA form, the CDR3 reads TGCGCCAGCAGCTTGATAGTAGCCACCTACAATGAGCAGTTCTTC.

This chain links TRBV2 with TRBJ1-3; D is uncertain. Germline loops: CDR1 SNHLY, CDR2 FYNNEI. The CDR3 covers 14 residues. V shed 3 bases and J shed 0 bases, with 6 bases lying between them. The CDR3: CASSEPFSGNTIYF. The DNA for the CDR3 is TGTGCCAGCAGTGAGCCCTTCTCTGGAAACACCATATATTTT.

This clone is labeled medium-sized (0.01 to 0.1%). The CDR3 DNA reads as TGTGCCTCTAACATGATCTCTGGAAACACCATATATTTT. Protein sequence: CASNMISGNTIYF. The V gene is TRBV10-3, the J gene TRBJ1-3; no clear D. CDR3 length equals 13 residues. CDR1 and CDR2 from the germline V gene are ENHRY and SYGVKD. V was shortened by 11 bases and J by 0 bases, with 11 bases between the two germline ends.

This clone occurred a few times. The V call is TRBV2, the J call TRBJ1-6, with D perhaps matching TRBD1 (5 bases). Trimming shortened V by 2 bases and J by 5 bases, and 13 bases separated the two germline ends. Germline-derived CDR1 and CDR2 are SNHLY and FYNNEI. The CDR3 totals 16 residues. Written as DNA, the CDR3 is TGTGCCAGCAGTGAATCTGGGGGTCTGAATAATTCACCCCTCCACTTT. Translating gives CASSESGGLNNSPLHF.

J is TRBJ2-2 and V is TRBV9; D is undetermined. Trimming pared 4 bases from V and 3 bases from J, leaving 10 bases between. The CDR3 length is 14 residues. Germline values: CDR1 SGDLS, CDR2 YYNGEE. The CDR3 nucleotides read TGTGCCAGCAGCCCCCGAGGTGACACCGGGGAGCTGTTTTTT. Translating gives CASSPRGDTGELFF.

There are a few counts of this clone. The chain links TRBV6-9 to TRBJ2-5; 11 nucleotides agree with TRBD2. J lost 9 bases, V lost 3 bases, and 9 bases had no gene match. The CDR3 runs to 15 residues. Germline V gives CDR1 MNHGY, CDR2 SVAAGI. The CDR3 nucleotides are TGTGCCAGCAGTTACCCACCAGAGACTAGCGGGGCCCAGTACTTC. It translates to CASSYPPETSGAQYF.